Each of the 30 T cell receptor beta chains below was sequenced from the same sample in a study of response to subunit inactivated influenza vaccine. Via MiXCR, TCRdb re-called the RT-PCR reads, giving one row per CDR3 protein. The repertoire holds roughly 620,000 distinct CDR3 sequences, with approximately 10% as singletons. These data also featured in a second study, about T cells expressing NK-cell markers. This second study notes: UMIs were included in TCR beta cDNA generated by 5'RACE template switching.

The specimen was PBMCs from blood, collected on the day of vaccination. Every receptor here comes from a man in his fifties who received an inactivated influenza vaccine.

As DNA, the CDR3 is TGTGCCAGCAGCCATACAGGGAGCTCCTACAATGAGCAGTTCTTC. Translated: CASSHTGSSYNEQFF. The J gene is TRBJ2-1, the V gene TRBV3-1; possibly TRBD1 for D (6 bases). CDR1 LGHDT and CDR2 YNNKEL come from the germline V gene (reference sequence). Trimming pared 3 bases from V and 0 bases from J, leaving 9 bases between. The CDR3 length is 15 residues.

The chain combines TRBV20-1 with TRBJ2-7; 12 nucleotides align to TRBD2. CDR1 is DFQATT and CDR2 is SNEGSKA in the germline V gene (reference sequence). V shed 0 bases and J 4 bases; nucleotides not matched to a gene: 10. The CDR3 covers 17 residues. The CDR3 is CSARDWLAGGPGYEQYF. CDR3 sequence (DNA): TGCAGTGCTAGAGATTGGCTAGCGGGGGGGCCTGGTTACGAGCAGTACTTC.

The V and J genes are TRBV3-1 and TRBJ1-2, with D hard to call. The CDR3 is 12 amino acids. Trimming cost V 4 bases and J 2 bases, with 5 bases left between them. The germline V gene encodes CDR1 LGHDT and CDR2 YNNKEL (reference sequence). The CDR3, as DNA: TGTGCCAGCAGCCGGGTCAACTATGGCTACACCTTC. Its protein is CASSRVNYGYTF. The complete variable domain, with remaining parts taken from reference TRBV3-1 and TRBJ1-2, reads DTAVSQTPKYLVTQMGNDKSIKCEQNLGHDTMYWYKQDSKKFLKIMFSYNNKELIINETVPNRFSPKSPDKAHLNLHINSLELGDSAVYFCASSRVNYGYTFGSGTRLTVV.

This sequence joins TRBV7-2 and TRBJ2-7; D is perhaps TRBD1 (5 bases). Germline V lookup: CDR1 SGHTA, CDR2 FQGNSA. The CDR3 has 15 amino acids. Trimming shortened V by 1 base and J by 4 bases, and 14 bases separated the two germline ends. CDR3 DNA: TGTGCCAGCAGCTTAGTCAGTACCAGGGCATACGAGCAGTACTTC. It translates to CASSLVSTRAYEQYF.

The rearrangement links TRBV6-5 to TRBJ2-2; D ambiguous. Deletions cut 2 bases from V and 6 bases from J, with 13 bases between. The V gene's germline CDR1 is MNHEY and CDR2 SVGAGI. The CDR3 loop spans 15 amino acids. The CDR3 DNA sequence: TGTGCCAGCAGTTACGGGGTCTCTATGTCCGGGGAGCTGTTTTTT. Translating it yields CASSYGVSMSGELFF.

This clonotype was counted many times. The gene calls are TRBV29-1 and TRBJ1-1, with no clear D. V lost 4 bases to trimming and J lost 1 base, with 10 bases between them. CDR1 is SQVTM and CDR2 is ANQGSEA in the germline V gene. This CDR3 contains 13 residues. CDR3 DNA: TGCAGCGTTGCGCGGCAGAAGAACACTGAAGCTTTCTTT. Protein product: CSVARQKNTEAFF.

This clonotype was seen many times. The chain couples TRBV4-3 to TRBJ2-3; D not resolved. Germline CDR1 LGHNA, CDR2 YSLEER. This CDR3 has 16 residues. Deletions cut 0 bases from V and 1 base from J, with 11 bases between. The CDR3 DNA sequence: TGCGCCAGCAGCCAAGATCTAAGCCCGGGCACAGATACGCAGTATTTT. Amino acids: CASSQDLSPGTDTQYF.

The chain is built from TRBV9 and TRBJ1-2; perhaps TRBD1 as D (6 bases). The germline V gene encodes CDR1 SGDLS and CDR2 YYNGEE. The CDR3 runs to 14 residues. The V gene lost 3 bases and the J gene lost 1 base, with 10 bases spanning the gap. DNA of the CDR3: TGTGCCAGCAGCGCCAGGACAGATAACTATGGCTACACCTTC. Protein sequence: CASSARTDNYGYTF.

The rearrangement links TRBV6-2 or TRBV6-3 to TRBJ2-7; 10 nucleotides match TRBD1. Germline V gene lookup returns CDR1 MNHEY and CDR2 SVGEGT. Trimming cost V 5 bases and J 2 bases; bases outside gene matches: 15. The CDR3 totals 18 residues. CDR3 loop: CASSPIPGQGTITYEQYF. CDR3 in DNA: TGTGCCAGCAGTCCTATCCCGGGACAGGGGACTATTACCTACGAGCAGTACTTC.

The CDR3 nucleotides are TGCAGTGCCCCTGGTGGGCGGGGGGCGCCTAGCACAGATACGCAGTATTTT. This gives the protein CSAPGGRGAPSTDTQYF. The genes are TRBV20-1 and TRBJ2-3, with 8 bases matching TRBD2. This CDR3 has 17 amino acids. Germline loops: CDR1 DFQATT, CDR2 SNEGSKA (reference sequence). Trimming at V came to 6 bases and at J to 0 bases, leaving 14 bases not matched to a gene.

This clonotype was observed at least ten times. The V gene is TRBV28, the J gene TRBJ2-7; D possibly corresponds to TRBD1 (5 bases). The CDR3 has 15 amino acids. V was shortened by 2 bases and J by 4 bases, with 15 bases between the two germline ends. Germline V gives CDR1 MDHEN, CDR2 SYDVKM. In DNA form, the CDR3 reads TGTGCCAGCAGTTTACAGGGCGTTTCTTCGTACGAGCAGTACTTC. It yields the protein CASSLQGVSSYEQYF.

This clonotype was seen only a few times. The chain employs TRBV14 and TRBJ2-7, with D unresolved. In germline, CDR1 is SGHDN, CDR2 FVKESK. Trimming shortened V by 3 bases and J by 0 bases, and 15 bases separated the two germline ends. The CDR3 contains 16 residues. CDR3 protein: CASSHHSGSRSYEQYF. CDR3 coding DNA: TGTGCCAGCAGCCACCACTCCGGGTCCCGCTCCTACGAGCAGTACTTC. Full variable domain (outside the CDR3, taken from reference TRBV14 and TRBJ2-7): EAGVTQFPSHSVIEKGQTVTLRCDPISGHDNLYWYRRVMGKEIKFLLHFVKESKQDESGMPNNRFLAERTGGTYSTLKVQPAELEDSGVYFCASSHHSGSRSYEQYFGPGTRLTVT.

There are many counts of this clonotype. This chain connects TRBV29-1 to TRBJ1-1; tentatively, D is TRBD1 (6 bases). Germline loops: CDR1 SQVTM, CDR2 ANQGSEA. CDR3 length equals 15 residues. V lost 6 bases, J lost 5 bases, and 22 bases lay in between. Here the CDR3 reads CSVVVMGARWTEAFF. Here the CDR3 DNA reads TGCAGCGTCGTCGTGATGGGGGCGCGGTGGACTGAAGCTTTCTTT.

In its sample, this clonotype was seen a few times. The chain combines TRBV5-1 with TRBJ2-1, with TRBD1 matching over 8 bases. CDR1 SGHRS and CDR2 YFSETQ come from the germline V gene. V shed 1 base and J 7 bases; nucleotides not matched to a gene: 7. The length of the CDR3 is 15 residues. The CDR3 DNA reads TGCGCCAGCAGCTTGACAGGGGGATCTGGAAATGAGCAGTTCTTC. It is translated as CASSLTGGSGNEQFF.

The rearrangement joins TRBV7-6 to TRBJ1-2, with D tentatively TRBD1 (6 bases). V lost 4 bases to trimming and J lost 3 bases, with 15 bases between them. CDR1 is SGHVS, CDR2 FNYEAQ, per germline. The CDR3 covers 15 residues. Here the CDR3 reads CASSSAAGADYGYTF. In nucleotides, the CDR3 is TGTGCCAGCAGCTCTGCGGCGGGGGCGGACTATGGCTACACCTTC.

The chain uses TRBV20-1 and TRBJ2-2; 10 bases are a match to TRBD2. V lost 2 bases, J lost 3 bases, and 6 bases stayed unmatched. Per the germline V gene, CDR1 is DFQATT and CDR2 is SNEGSKA (reference sequence). The CDR3 spans 16 residues. In DNA, the CDR3 is TGCAGTGCTAGATTAAGGCTAGCGGGGGACACCGGGGAGCTGTTTTTT. Protein: CSARLRLAGDTGELFF.

The gene calls are TRBV11-2 and TRBJ2-5, with 8 bases that match TRBD2. Unmatched junction bases numbered 3, after V lost 0 bases and J lost 3 bases. Germline CDR1 SGHAT, CDR2 FQNNGV. There are 15 residues in the CDR3. In DNA form, the CDR3 reads TGTGCCAGCAGCTTAGACGGGGGGGCGGAAGAGACCCAGTACTTC. Translation gives CASSLDGGAEETQYF.

In this sample, this clonotype turned up many times. This rearrangement joins TRBV12-3 or TRBV12-4 to TRBJ2-3; D gene uncertain. V was shortened by 3 bases and J by 2 bases, with 18 bases between the two germline ends. The CDR3 contains 17 residues. CDR3 sequence reads: CASSFLTSYLSTDTQYF. The DNA for the CDR3 is TGTGCCAGCAGTTTTCTGACGAGCTATCTTTCCACAGATACGCAGTATTTT.

The CDR3 spells CASGLGGQGAFYEQYF. The CDR3 DNA reads as TGTGCCAGCGGCTTGGGGGGACAGGGGGCTTTTTACGAGCAGTACTTC. The genes are TRBV2 and TRBJ2-7, with 12 bases fitting TRBD1. This CDR3 is 16 amino acids long. V gave up 8 bases and J gave up 4 bases; unmatched junction bases: 12. Germline V gene sequence: CDR1 SNHLY, CDR2 FYNNEI.

The chain carries TRBV7-2 and TRBJ2-1, with TRBD1 matching over 7 bases. Germline V gives CDR1 SGHTA, CDR2 FQGNSA. The CDR3 runs 12 residues. J lost 12 bases, V lost 1 base, and 3 bases had no gene match. The chain's CDR3 is CASSLETGRQFF. CDR3 coding DNA: TGTGCCAGCAGCTTAGAGACAGGGAGGCAGTTCTTC.

In its sample, this clonotype was seen many times. The CDR3: CASSQASYSGGAYNEQFF. CDR3 sequence (DNA): TGCGCCAGCAGCCAAGCCAGCTATAGCGGGGGGGCCTACAATGAGCAGTTCTTC. V is TRBV4-3 and J is TRBJ2-1; TRBD2 agrees at 11 bases. Germline trimming cut 1 base from V and 2 bases from J; bases unmatched to any gene: 7. Germline V gene lookup returns CDR1 LGHNA and CDR2 YSLEER. The CDR3 contains 18 residues.

The chain links TRBV4-3 to TRBJ2-1; 9 bases fit TRBD2. Germline loops: CDR1 LGHNA, CDR2 YSLEER. The CDR3 has 15 residues. V lost 3 bases, J lost 8 bases, and 8 bases stayed unmatched. CDR3 region: CASSQRREGRHEQFF. The CDR3 nucleotides read TGCGCCAGCAGCCAGCGGCGGGAGGGCCGCCATGAGCAGTTCTTC.

This clonotype has a handful of counts. The chain recombines TRBV12-3 or TRBV12-4 with TRBJ2-1; D not resolved. The CDR3 extends over 15 amino acids. V dropped 2 bases and J dropped 0 bases, with 8 bases sitting between them. The CDR3 is CASSLKGISYNEQFF. The CDR3 DNA sequence: TGTGCCAGCAGTTTAAAGGGTATCTCCTACAATGAGCAGTTCTTC.

This rearrangement joins TRBV20-1 to TRBJ1-1; D unresolved. Germline CDR1 DFQATT, CDR2 SNEGSKA (reference sequence). This CDR3 has 12 amino acids. Trimming cost V 1 base and J 6 bases, with 9 bases left between them. As DNA, the CDR3 is TGCAGTGCTAGAGGGGTGGGATCTGAAGCTTTCTTT. This sequence encodes CSARGVGSEAFF.

This clonotype has only a few counts. The chain carries TRBV6-1 and TRBJ1-1; 11 nucleotides align to TRBD1. CDR1 is MNHNS and CDR2 is SASEGT in the germline V gene. Germline trimming cut 8 bases from V and 0 bases from J; bases unmatched to any gene: 14. CDR3 length: 18 residues. For the CDR3, the DNA is TGTGCCAGCTCCGGGACAGGGGGAAGGATGAACATGAACACTGAAGCTTTCTTT. As protein: CASSGTGGRMNMNTEAFF.

This clonotype was counted only a few times. The genes are TRBV5-1 and TRBJ2-7; D perhaps matches TRBD1 (5 bases). V shed 0 bases and J shed 2 bases, with 9 bases lying between them. Germline V gene sequence: CDR1 SGHRS, CDR2 YFSETQ. This CDR3 region has 14 residues. The CDR3 region is CASSLEGFAYEQYF. DNA for the CDR3: TGCGCCAGCAGCTTGGAGGGGTTCGCCTACGAGCAGTACTTC.

At least ten counts were recorded for this clonotype. The V and J genes are TRBV7-2 and TRBJ2-3, with 7 bases lining up with TRBD2. CDR1 SGHTA and CDR2 FQGNSA come from the germline V gene. The CDR3 covers 14 residues. The junction had 13 bases not matched to a gene; V was cut back by 11 bases and J by 5 bases. CDR3 coding DNA: TGTGCCTCCGGCCGGGGGGACGCAGTAGATACGCAGTATTTT. Its translation is CASGRGDAVDTQYF.

This clonotype has only a few counts. V gene TRBV15 combines with J gene TRBJ2-7; D remains ambiguous. The V end lost 5 bases, the J end lost 3 bases, and 14 bases lay between the germline ends. The CDR3 extends over 14 amino acids. The germline V gene encodes CDR1 LNHNV and CDR2 YYDKDF (reference sequence). CDR3 sequence (DNA): TGTGCCACCAGCCGCCCGGGCATTGGCTACGAGCAGTACTTC. This codes for CATSRPGIGYEQYF.

This clonotype has a handful of counts. This chain connects TRBV12-3 or TRBV12-4 to TRBJ1-1; D might be TRBD1 (6 bases). The V gene lost 5 bases and the J gene lost 5 bases, with 15 bases spanning the gap. This CDR3 has 14 residues. The CDR3 DNA reads TGTGCCAGCAGTCGAAAACAGGGCGGAACTGAAGCTTTCTTT. Translated: CASSRKQGGTEAFF.

This clonotype was recorded a few times. V is TRBV6-1 and J is TRBJ2-7; 7 bases agree with TRBD1. Germline V gene lookup returns CDR1 MNHNS and CDR2 SASEGT. V gave up 6 bases and J gave up 0 bases; unmatched junction bases: 8. This CDR3 spans 15 amino acids. The CDR3 bases are TGTGCCAGCAGCTCACAGGGGTCGAGCTCCTACGAGCAGTACTTC. Translation gives CASSSQGSSSYEQYF.